This T cell receptor (beta chain) originates from a study of T cell responses to AZD1222 COVID-19 vaccine. Assay used: immunoSEQ multiplex PCR; TCRdb lists only in-frame clones, some missing. The sample includes about 140,000 clones, under 95% seen only once; the top ten take 2.5% to 3.5%. Germline V gene data show CDR1 as SNHLY and CDR2 as FYNNEI. This CDR3 is built from 11 residues. The V gene lost 1 base and the J gene lost 3 bases, with 1 base spanning the gap. J is TRBJ2-7 and V is TRBV2; D gene uncertain. The source was peripheral blood, collected on day 0 of AZD1222 vaccination. The source is an adult in good health. CDR3 amino acids: CASSEVYEQYF. The DNA of the CDR3 is TGTGCCAGCAGTGAAGTCTACGAGCAGTACTTC.